These T cell receptor beta chains were read from a single sample in a study of blood T cell repertoires in COVID-19. TCRdb's table, derived via immunoSEQ multiplex PCR, lists solely in-frame clones and lacks some. Counted here are 150,000 to 200,000 clones, 70% to 90% occurring once; the ten biggest clones make up 5.5% to 7%. Input material: peripheral blood. The receptors were sampled from a man aged 40-50 years with active or convalescent COVID-19. CDR3s include the opening cysteine and the closing phenylalanine or tryptophan. The D gene is left open where the match is weak. Part of the rows lack a size; the others show once, few, many or a class for expanded clones.

TRBJ1-1 TRBD1 TRBV5-1 - TGCGCCAGCAGCCCCAGGGGGCAAGACACTGAAGCTTTCTTT CASSPRGQDTEAFF
TRBJ1-5 - TRBV6-6 - TGTGCCAGCAAACCGGGAGGGGAAAATCAGCCCCAGCATTTT CASKPGGENQPQHF
TRBJ2-7 TRBD1 TRBV28 - TGTGCCAGCGGACAGGGGGTTGGCTACGAGCAGTACTTC CASGQGVGYEQYF
TRBJ2-1 - TRBV7-2 - TGTGCCAGCAGCTCCCGTGCCGGGTCCTACAATGAGCAGTTCTTC CASSSRAGSYNEQFF
TRBJ1-5 TRBD1 TRBV19 - TGTGCCAGTGGATGGACAGGGATGGGCCAGCCCCAGCATTTT CASGWTGMGQPQHF
TRBJ1-6 TRBD1 TRBV11-1 - TGTGCCAGCAGCACGGGACAGGGGAATTCACCCCTCCACTTT CASSTGQGNSPLHF
TRBJ1-2 - TRBV3-1/TRBV3-2 - TGTGCCAGCAGCCAAAAACAGGGAGGGTATGGCTACACCTTC CASSQKQGGYGYTF
TRBJ1-4 TRBD1 TRBV2 once TGTGCCAGCAGTAGACAGGGGCAGGCTAATGAAAAACTGTTTTTT CASSRQGQANEKLFF
TRBJ1-1 TRBD1 TRBV18 - TGTGCCAGCTCACCGGGACAGGAGAAGAGTGAAGCTTTCTTT CASSPGQEKSEAFF
TRBJ1-5 - TRBV28 few TGTGCCAGCACCTTATCCGGGTCCAATCAGCCCCAGCATTTT CASTLSGSNQPQHF
TRBJ1-3 TRBD1 TRBV7-2 - TGTGCCAGCAGCTTAGACAGGGGTAGCTCTGGAAACACCATATATTTT CASSLDRGSSGNTIYF
TRBJ1-6 - TRBV27 - TGTGCCAGCACAACCGGGACATTTGCATCACCCCTCCACTTT CASTTGTFASPLHF
TRBJ1-1 - TRBV5-1 - TGCGCCAGCAGCTTGCCGGGGGGCGGGACTGAAGCTTTCTTT CASSLPGGGTEAFF
TRBJ1-1 - TRBV30 - TGTGCCTGGAGTGTCGGCAGGCAGTTGTATCCGGACACTGAAGCTTTCTTT CAWSVGRQLYPDTEAFF
TRBJ2-2 - TRBV19 - TGTGCCAGTAGTATATTAGGGACAACGAACACCGGGGAGCTGTTTTTT CASSILGTTNTGELFF
TRBJ2-7 - TRBV4-3 - TGCGCCAGCAGCCAACCTTGCCTGGTAATAGCCCGCGAGCAGTACTTC CASSQPCLVIAREQYF
TRBJ1-1 - TRBV30 - TGTGCCTGGAGTGTACAGGCAGGGCGTGTGACAATGAACACTGAAGCTTTCTTT CAWSVQAGRVTMNTEAFF
TRBJ2-7 - TRBV12-3/TRBV12-4 - TGTGCCAGCAGTGCACAGGTCAACGAGCAGTACTTC CASSAQVNEQYF
TRBJ1-5 - TRBV19 - TGTGCCAGTAGTATAGTCAGGGAAGGCAATCAGCCCCAGCATTTT CASSIVREGNQPQHF
TRBJ2-5 - TRBV19 - TGTGCCAGTAAGAAAGTTTCCCGCACCACGGATCTTTTTGGGCGAGAGACCCAGTACTTC CASKKVSRTTDLFGRETQYF
TRBJ2-1 TRBD1 TRBV5-1 - TGCGCCAGCAGTAACCGGACAGGGGTTGGTGAGCAGTTCTTC CASSNRTGVGEQFF
TRBJ1-6 - TRBV7-9 - TGTGCCAGCAGCTTAGTTTCTGGGACACGCGATAATTCACCCCTCCACTTT CASSLVSGTRDNSPLHF
TRBJ1-2 TRBD1 TRBV19 few TGTGCCAGTAGTAGGGACAGGGGGGATGGCTACACCTTC CASSRDRGDGYTF
TRBJ2-2 - TRBV27 - TGTGCCAGCAGCCCTTCCTGGGCCAAGGGGCGGACCGGGGAGCTGTTTTTT CASSPSWAKGRTGELFF
TRBJ1-1 - TRBV5-6 - TGTGCCAGCAGCTTACGGACGGGGTATACTGCTGAAGCTTTCTTT CASSLRTGYTAEAFF
TRBJ1-3 - TRBV9 - TGTGCCAGCAGCGCTAACTCTGGAAACACCATATATTTT CASSANSGNTIYF
TRBJ1-5 - TRBV11-2 - TGTGCCAGCAGCTTAAGCCTTGGTGGCAATCAGCCCCAGCATTTT CASSLSLGGNQPQHF
TRBJ1-1 - TRBV14 - TGTGCCAGCAGCAAAGGGAGGGTGGAGTACACTGAAGCTTTCTTT CASSKGRVEYTEAFF
TRBJ1-1 - TRBV7-9 - TGTGCCAGCAGCTTCACCAGGGGAAGAGCTTTCTTT CASSFTRGRAFF
TRBJ2-1 TRBD2 TRBV7-6 - TGTGCCAGCAGTTCAAGCCGCCGGAGCGGGATCACCTACAATGAGCAGTTCTTC CASSSSRRSGITYNEQFF
TRBJ2-6 - TRBV5-1 many TGCGCCAGCAGCTTGACCGGAGTCTCTGGGGCCAACGTCCTGACTTTC CASSLTGVSGANVLTF
TRBJ2-1 TRBD2 TRBV6-4 - TGTGCCAGCAGTGACTCTTGGCGGGACTACCAGTTCTTC CASSDSWRDYQFF
TRBJ2-3 - TRBV3-1/TRBV3-2 - TGTGCCAGCAGCCGGGGACTAGGGGGCGGCACAGATACGCAGTATTTT CASSRGLGGGTDTQYF
TRBJ1-1 TRBD1 TRBV5-1 - TGCGCCAGCAGCTTTTCAGGGGGAACTGAAGCTTTCTTT CASSFSGGTEAFF
TRBJ2-7 TRBD2 TRBV19 - TGTGCCAGTAGTCCCGGACTAGCGGGAGTCTACGAGCAGTACTTC CASSPGLAGVYEQYF
TRBJ1-5 - TRBV7-2 - TGTGCCAGCAGCTTAAAGGGGGATCAGCCCCAGCATTTT CASSLKGDQPQHF
TRBJ2-7 - TRBV7-2 once TGTGCCAGCAGCTTTTTCGTGACAGGAACCTACGAGCAGTACTTC CASSFFVTGTYEQYF